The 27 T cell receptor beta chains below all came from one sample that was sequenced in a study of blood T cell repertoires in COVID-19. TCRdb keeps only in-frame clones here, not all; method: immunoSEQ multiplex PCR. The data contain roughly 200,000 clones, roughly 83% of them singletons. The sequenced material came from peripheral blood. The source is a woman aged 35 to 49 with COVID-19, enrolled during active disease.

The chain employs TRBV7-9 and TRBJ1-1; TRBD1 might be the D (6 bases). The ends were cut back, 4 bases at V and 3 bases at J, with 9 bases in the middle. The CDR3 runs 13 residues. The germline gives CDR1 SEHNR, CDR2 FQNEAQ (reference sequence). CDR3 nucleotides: TGTGCCAGCAGCTCAGGGGAGTACACTGAAGCTTTCTTT. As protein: CASSSGEYTEAFF.

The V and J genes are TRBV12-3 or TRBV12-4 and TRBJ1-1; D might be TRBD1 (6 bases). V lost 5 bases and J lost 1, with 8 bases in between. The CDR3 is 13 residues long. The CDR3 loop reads CASSTGPNTEAFF. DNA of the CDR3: TGTGCCAGCAGTACAGGGCCGAACACTGAAGCTTTCTTT.

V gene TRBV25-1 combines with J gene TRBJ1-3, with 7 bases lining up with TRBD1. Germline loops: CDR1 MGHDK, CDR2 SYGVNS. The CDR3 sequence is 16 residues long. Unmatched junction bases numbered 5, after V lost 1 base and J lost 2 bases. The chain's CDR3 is CASSESGRGAGNTIYF. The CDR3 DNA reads TGTGCCAGCAGTGAATCAGGCAGGGGGGCTGGAAACACCATATATTTT.

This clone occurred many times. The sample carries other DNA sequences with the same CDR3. The CDR3 loop is CASSVDRVVGETQYF. In DNA form, the CDR3 reads TGTGCCAGCAGCGTAGACAGGGTGGTTGGAGAGACCCAGTACTTC. The chain has TRBV9 and TRBJ2-5; TRBD1 might be the D (6 bases). Trimming left V 0 bases short and J 4 bases short, with 13 bases between. This CDR3 region has 15 residues. The V gene's germline CDR1 is SGDLS and CDR2 YYNGEE. The full variable domain, rest sourced from reference TRBV9 and TRBJ2-5, is DSGVTQTPKHLITATGQRVTLRCSPRSGDLSVYWYQQSLDQGLQFLIQYYNGEERAKGNILERFSAQQFPDLHSELNLSSLELGDSALYFCASSVDRVVGETQYFGPGTRLLVL.

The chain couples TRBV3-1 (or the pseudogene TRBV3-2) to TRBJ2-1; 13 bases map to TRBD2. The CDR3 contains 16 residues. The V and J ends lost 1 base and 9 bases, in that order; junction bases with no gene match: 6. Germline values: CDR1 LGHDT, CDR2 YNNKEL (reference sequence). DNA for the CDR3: TGTGCCAGCAGCCAAGGGACTAGCGGGAGATTGGGTGAGCAGTTCTTC. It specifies CASSQGTSGRLGEQFF.

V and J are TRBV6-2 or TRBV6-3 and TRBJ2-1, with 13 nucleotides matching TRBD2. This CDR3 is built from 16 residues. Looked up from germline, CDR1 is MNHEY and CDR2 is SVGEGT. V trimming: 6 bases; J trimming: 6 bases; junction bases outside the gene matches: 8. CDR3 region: CASSQTSGGAVNEQFF. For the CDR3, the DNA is TGTGCCAGCAGCCAAACTAGCGGGGGGGCGGTCAATGAGCAGTTCTTC.

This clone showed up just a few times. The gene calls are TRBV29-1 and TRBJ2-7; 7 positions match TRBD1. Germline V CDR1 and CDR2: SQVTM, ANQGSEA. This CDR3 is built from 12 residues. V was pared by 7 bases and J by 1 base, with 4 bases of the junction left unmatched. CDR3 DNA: TGCAGCGCCCCGGGACAGTCCTACGAGCAGTACTTC. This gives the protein CSAPGQSYEQYF.

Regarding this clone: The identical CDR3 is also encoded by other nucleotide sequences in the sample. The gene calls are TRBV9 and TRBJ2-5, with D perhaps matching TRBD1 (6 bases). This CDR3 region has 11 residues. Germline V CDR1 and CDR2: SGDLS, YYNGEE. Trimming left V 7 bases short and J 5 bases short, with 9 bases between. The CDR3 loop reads CASARGETQYF. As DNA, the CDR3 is TGTGCCAGCGCGAGGGGGGAGACCCAGTACTTC.

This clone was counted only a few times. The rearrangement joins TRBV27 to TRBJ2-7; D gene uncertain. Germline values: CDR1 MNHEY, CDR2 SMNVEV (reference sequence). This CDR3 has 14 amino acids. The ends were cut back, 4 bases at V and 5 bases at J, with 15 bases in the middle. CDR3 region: CASSSGWVEDEQYF. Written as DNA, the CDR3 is TGTGCCAGCAGTTCCGGCTGGGTTGAGGACGAGCAGTACTTC.

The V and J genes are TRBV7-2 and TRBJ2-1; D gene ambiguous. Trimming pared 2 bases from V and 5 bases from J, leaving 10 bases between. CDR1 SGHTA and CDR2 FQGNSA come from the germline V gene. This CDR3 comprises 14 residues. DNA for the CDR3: TGTGCCAGCAGCTTAAGTAGTGATCACAATGAGCAGTTCTTC. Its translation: CASSLSSDHNEQFF.

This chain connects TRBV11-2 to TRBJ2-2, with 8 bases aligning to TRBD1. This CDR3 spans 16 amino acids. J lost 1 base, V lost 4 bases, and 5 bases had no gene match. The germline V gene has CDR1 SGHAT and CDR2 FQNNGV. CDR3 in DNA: TGTGCCAGCAGCTGGAGAGGACAGGGGAACACCGGGGAGCTGTTTTTT. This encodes CASSWRGQGNTGELFF.

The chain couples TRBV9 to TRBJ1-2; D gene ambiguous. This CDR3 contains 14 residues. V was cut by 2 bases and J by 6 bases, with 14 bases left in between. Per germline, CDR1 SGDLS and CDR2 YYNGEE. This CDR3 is CASSVSGSLDGYTF. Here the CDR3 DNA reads TGTGCCAGCAGCGTTTCAGGTTCGTTGGATGGCTACACCTTC. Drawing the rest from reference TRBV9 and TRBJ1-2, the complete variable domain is DSGVTQTPKHLITATGQRVTLRCSPRSGDLSVYWYQQSLDQGLQFLIQYYNGEERAKGNILERFSAQQFPDLHSELNLSSLELGDSALYFCASSVSGSLDGYTFGSGTRLTVV.

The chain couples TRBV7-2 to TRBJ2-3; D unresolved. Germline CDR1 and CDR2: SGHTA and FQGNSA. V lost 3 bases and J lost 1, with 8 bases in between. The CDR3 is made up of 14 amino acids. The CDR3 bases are TGTGCCAGCAGCTTCCGACAAGGCACAGATACGCAGTATTTT. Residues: CASSFRQGTDTQYF.

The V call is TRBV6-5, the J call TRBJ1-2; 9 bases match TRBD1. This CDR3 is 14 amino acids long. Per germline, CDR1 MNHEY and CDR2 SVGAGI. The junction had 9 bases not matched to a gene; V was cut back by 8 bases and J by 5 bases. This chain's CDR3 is CASAKGQGVYGYTF. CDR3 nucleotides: TGTGCCAGCGCCAAGGGACAGGGTGTTTATGGCTACACCTTC.

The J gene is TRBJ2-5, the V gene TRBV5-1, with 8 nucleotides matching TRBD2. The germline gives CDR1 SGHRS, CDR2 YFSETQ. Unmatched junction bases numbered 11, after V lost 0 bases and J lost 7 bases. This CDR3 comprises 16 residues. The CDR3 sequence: CASSLADGRGSGTQYF. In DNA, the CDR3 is TGCGCCAGCAGCTTGGCCGACGGGAGGGGATCGGGGACCCAGTACTTC.

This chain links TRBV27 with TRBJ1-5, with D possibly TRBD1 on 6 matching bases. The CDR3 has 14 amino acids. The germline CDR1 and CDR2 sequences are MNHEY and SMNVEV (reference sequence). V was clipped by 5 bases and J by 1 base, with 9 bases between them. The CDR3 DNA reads TGTGCCAGCAGTCAGCAGGGGAGCAATCAGCCCCAGCATTTT. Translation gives CASSQQGSNQPQHF.

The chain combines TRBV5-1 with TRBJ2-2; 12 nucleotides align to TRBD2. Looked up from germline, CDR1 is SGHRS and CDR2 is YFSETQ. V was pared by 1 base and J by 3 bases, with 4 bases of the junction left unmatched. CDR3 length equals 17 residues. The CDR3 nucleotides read TGCGCCAGCAGCTTGTTGAGACTAGCGGGAGACACCGGGGAGCTGTTTTTT. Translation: CASSLLRLAGDTGELFF.

The CDR3 region has the DNA TGTGCCAGCAGAAAACAGGGGGCCAACACCGGGGAGCTGTTTTTT. Its translation is CASRKQGANTGELFF. The V and J genes are TRBV6-5 and TRBJ2-2; 9 bases line up with TRBD1. V was clipped by 6 bases and J by 2 bases; unmatched bases: 4. This CDR3 has 15 amino acids. Germline V gene lookup returns CDR1 MNHEY and CDR2 SVGAGI.

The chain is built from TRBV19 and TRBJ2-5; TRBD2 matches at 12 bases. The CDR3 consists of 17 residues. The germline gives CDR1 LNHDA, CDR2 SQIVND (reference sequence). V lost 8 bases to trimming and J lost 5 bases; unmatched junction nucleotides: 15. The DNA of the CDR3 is TGTGCCAGTTCTCGGGTCGCTAGCGGGAGGGCGAGGGAGACCCAGTACTTC. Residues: CASSRVASGRARETQYF.

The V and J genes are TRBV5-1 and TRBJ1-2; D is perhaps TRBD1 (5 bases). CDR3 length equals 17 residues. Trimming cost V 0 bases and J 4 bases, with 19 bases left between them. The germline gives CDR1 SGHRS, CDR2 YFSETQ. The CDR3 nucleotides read TGCGCCAGCAGCTTGGGTTACGGTGGGGCTTCTAGCTATGGCTACACCTTC. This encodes CASSLGYGGASSYGYTF.

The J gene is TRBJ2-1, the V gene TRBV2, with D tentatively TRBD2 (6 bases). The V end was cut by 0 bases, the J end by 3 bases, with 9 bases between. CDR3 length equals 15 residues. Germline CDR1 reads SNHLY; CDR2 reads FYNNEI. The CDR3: CASSEAKGGYNEQFF. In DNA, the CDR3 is TGTGCCAGCAGTGAAGCCAAGGGAGGCTACAATGAGCAGTTCTTC.

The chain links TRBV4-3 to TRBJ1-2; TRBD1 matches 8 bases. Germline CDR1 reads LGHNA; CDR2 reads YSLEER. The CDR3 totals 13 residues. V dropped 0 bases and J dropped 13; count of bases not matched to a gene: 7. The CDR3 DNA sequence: TGCGCCAGCAGCCAAGATGTGGACAGGGTAGTCACCTTC. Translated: CASSQDVDRVVTF.

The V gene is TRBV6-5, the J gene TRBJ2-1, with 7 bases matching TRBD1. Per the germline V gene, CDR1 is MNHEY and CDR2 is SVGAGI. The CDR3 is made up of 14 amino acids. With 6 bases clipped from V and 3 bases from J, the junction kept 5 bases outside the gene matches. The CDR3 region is CASSPTGNYNEQFF. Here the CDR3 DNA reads TGTGCCAGCAGCCCGACAGGGAACTACAATGAGCAGTTCTTC.

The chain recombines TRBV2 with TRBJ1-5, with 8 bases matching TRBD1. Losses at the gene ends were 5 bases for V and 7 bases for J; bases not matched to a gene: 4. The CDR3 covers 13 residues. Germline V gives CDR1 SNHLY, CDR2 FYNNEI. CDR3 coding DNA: TGTGCCAGCAGTCGCGACAGGGGACAGCCCCAGCATTTT. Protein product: CASSRDRGQPQHF.

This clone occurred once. CDR3 sequence: CASSPRTGIPYEQYF. DNA of the CDR3: TGTGCCAGTAGTCCTCGGACAGGGATCCCCTACGAGCAGTACTTC. This rearrangement joins TRBV19 to TRBJ2-7, with TRBD1 matching 8 bases. Trimming at V came to 5 bases and at J to 2 bases, leaving 8 bases not matched to a gene. Germline V gene lookup returns CDR1 LNHDA and CDR2 SQIVND (reference sequence). The CDR3 totals 15 residues. Together with reference TRBV19 and TRBJ2-7, the CDR3 gives the full variable domain: DGGITQSPKYLFRKEGQNVTLSCEQNLNHDAMYWYRQDPGQGLRLIYYSQIVNDFQKGDIAEGYSVSREKKESFPLTVTSAQKNPTAFYLCASSPRTGIPYEQYFGPGTRLTVT.

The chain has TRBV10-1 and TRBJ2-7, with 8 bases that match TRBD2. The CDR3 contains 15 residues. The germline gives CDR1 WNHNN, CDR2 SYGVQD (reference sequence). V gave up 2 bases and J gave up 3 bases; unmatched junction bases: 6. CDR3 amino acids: CASSEAVAGLYEQYF. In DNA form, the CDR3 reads TGCGCCAGCAGTGAGGCGGTAGCGGGGCTCTACGAGCAGTACTTC.

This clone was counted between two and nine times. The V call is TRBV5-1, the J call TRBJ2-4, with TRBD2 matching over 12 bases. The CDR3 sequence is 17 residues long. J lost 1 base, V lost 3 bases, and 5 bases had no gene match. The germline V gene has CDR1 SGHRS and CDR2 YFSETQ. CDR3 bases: TGCGCCAGCAGCTCAATGACTAGCGGGAGTGCCAAAAACATTCAGTACTTC. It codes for CASSSMTSGSAKNIQYF.